A selection of T cell receptor beta chains follows, all from one sample in a study of blood T cell repertoires in COVID-19. Sequencing was performed with immunoSEQ multiplex PCR; in TCRdb, only in-frame clones are kept and a portion is missing. The data hold some 150,000 clones, with 82% observed a single time. Material: peripheral blood. The receptors originated from a woman aged 80 or over with acute or convalescent COVID-19. The CDR3 runs from the conserved cysteine through the conserved F or W. D genes are given only for firm matches. Size tells how often a clone was seen (once, few, many) or the class of an expanded clone, and some rows leave it out.

CATRLVIPQGSLNTEAFF TGTGCCACCAGGTTGGTCATCCCACAGGGGTCTTTGAACACTGAAGCTTTCTTT TRBJ1-1 NA TRBV24-1 TRBD1
CASSYSGRWKETQYF TGTGCCAGCAGTTACTCGGGCAGGTGGAAAGAGACCCAGTACTTC TRBJ2-5 NA TRBV6-2/TRBV6-3 NA
CASRVGRGKEGEQFF TGTGCCAGCAGAGTTGGCAGGGGGAAAGAGGGTGAGCAGTTCTTC TRBJ2-1 NA TRBV7-8 TRBD1
CASSTEGTGRGENTIYF TGTGCCAGCAGCACCGAAGGGACAGGCCGGGGGGAAAACACCATATATTTT TRBJ1-3 few TRBV2 TRBD1
CASRLGLAGVARTQYF TGTGCCAGCAGGCTTGGACTAGCGGGGGTCGCGAGGACCCAGTACTTC TRBJ2-5 NA TRBV2 TRBD2
CASSPRALRLAGGLEQFF TGTGCCAGCTCACCACGGGCCCTACGTCTAGCGGGGGGACTTGAGCAGTTCTTC TRBJ2-1 NA TRBV18 TRBD2
CASSHQGARTEAFF TGTGCCAGCAGCCATCAGGGGGCGAGGACTGAAGCTTTCTTT TRBJ1-1 NA TRBV14 TRBD1
CASSEAVLREQETQYF TGTGCCAGCAGTGAAGCTGTGTTACGGGAGCAAGAGACCCAGTACTTC TRBJ2-5 NA TRBV6-1 NA
CASALLAGGYNEQFF TGTGCCAGCGCCCTACTAGCGGGGGGTTACAATGAGCAGTTCTTC TRBJ2-1 NA TRBV19 TRBD2
CASSFRGSPSYEQYF TGCGCCAGCAGCTTCAGGGGGTCCCCTTCCTACGAGCAGTACTTC TRBJ2-7 NA TRBV5-1 TRBD1
CASSLGTRGETQYF TGTGCCAGCAGCCTCGGGACTCGTGGGGAGACCCAGTACTTC TRBJ2-5 NA TRBV3-1/TRBV3-2 NA
CASSDPNRGGTEAFF TGTGCCAGCAGTGACCCGAACAGGGGGGGAACTGAAGCTTTCTTT TRBJ1-1 NA TRBV25-1 TRBD1
CASSLGPGWTVGEAFF TGCGCCAGCAGCTTGGGGCCGGGGTGGACAGTAGGTGAAGCTTTCTTT TRBJ1-1 NA TRBV5-1 NA
CATRGQGVYEQYF TGTGCCACCCGGGGCCAGGGGGTATACGAGCAGTACTTC TRBJ2-7 NA TRBV10-3 TRBD1
CAISGTSGEGEQFF TGTGCCATCAGCGGGACTAGCGGCGAAGGTGAGCAGTTCTTC TRBJ2-1 NA TRBV10-3 TRBD2
CASSLVDSWETQYF TGTGCCAGCAGTTTAGTAGACTCCTGGGAGACCCAGTACTTC TRBJ2-5 NA TRBV27 NA
CASSPRTSGALYEQYF TGTGCCAGCAGCCCGAGGACTAGCGGGGCGCTTTACGAGCAGTACTTC TRBJ2-7 NA TRBV4-2 TRBD2
CASSLGLQGYDEQYF TGTGCCAGCAGCTTGGGGCTCCAGGGGTATGACGAGCAGTACTTC TRBJ2-7 NA TRBV5-6 NA
CAWGDSNTEAFF TGTGCCTGGGGGGACTCGAACACTGAAGCTTTCTTT TRBJ1-1 NA TRBV12-3/TRBV12-4 NA
CASSPNRENTGELFF TGTGCCAGCAGCCCAAACCGGGAGAACACCGGGGAGCTGTTTTTT TRBJ2-2 NA TRBV14 NA
CSALGAPGSGNTIYF TGCAGCGCCCTAGGGGCCCCCGGCTCTGGAAACACCATATATTTT TRBJ1-3 NA TRBV29-1 NA
CASKYGGGFYNEQFF TGTGCCAGCAAATACGGGGGGGGCTTCTACAATGAGCAGTTCTTC TRBJ2-1 few TRBV5-4 TRBD2